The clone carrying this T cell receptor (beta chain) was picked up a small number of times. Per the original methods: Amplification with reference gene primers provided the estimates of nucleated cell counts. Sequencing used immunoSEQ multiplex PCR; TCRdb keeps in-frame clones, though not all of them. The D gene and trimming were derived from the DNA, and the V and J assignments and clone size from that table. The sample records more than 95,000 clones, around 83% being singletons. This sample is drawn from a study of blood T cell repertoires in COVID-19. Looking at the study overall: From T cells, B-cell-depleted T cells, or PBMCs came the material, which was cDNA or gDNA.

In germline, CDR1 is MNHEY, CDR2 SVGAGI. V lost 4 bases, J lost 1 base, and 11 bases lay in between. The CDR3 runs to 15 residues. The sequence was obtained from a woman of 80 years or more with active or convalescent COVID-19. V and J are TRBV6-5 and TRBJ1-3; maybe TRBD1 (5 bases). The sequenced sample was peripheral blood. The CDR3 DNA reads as TGTGCCAGCAGTTCAGACAGAAGTTCTGGAAACACCATATATTTT. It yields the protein CASSSDRSSGNTIYF.